These 30 T cell receptor beta chains share one sample of origin, sequenced in a study of blood T cell repertoires in COVID-19. Measured with immunoSEQ multiplex PCR; TCRdb has only the in-frame clones, and not every one. Of 250,000 or so clones in the sample, 88% were seen once. The sample comprised PBMCs or T cells enriched from blood (not recorded which). The receptors here all came from a woman in her thirties or forties with acute COVID-19.

The chain joins TRBV12-3 or TRBV12-4 to TRBJ2-7, with D possibly being TRBD1 (5 bases). The CDR3 contains 12 residues. With 3 bases removed from V and 3 bases from J, the gap between germline ends came to 6 bases. CDR3 coding DNA: TGTGCCAGCAGTTTTAGGGGCTACGAGCAGTACTTC. This sequence encodes CASSFRGYEQYF.

The chain employs TRBV30 and TRBJ2-1, with 7 bases that match TRBD1. This CDR3 is built from 14 residues. Germline V gene data show CDR1 as GTSNPN and CDR2 as SVGIG (reference sequence). V gave up 2 bases and J gave up 2 bases; unmatched junction bases: 3. In DNA, the CDR3 is TGTGCCTGGAGTCTTGGACAGGCCTACAATGAGCAGTTCTTC. This gives the protein CAWSLGQAYNEQFF.

V and J are TRBV18 and TRBJ2-7, with D perhaps TRBD1 (6 bases). The CDR3 is made up of 13 amino acids. V lost 2 bases and J 5 bases, leaving 10 bases between the germline ends. Per the germline V gene, CDR1 is KGHSH and CDR2 is LQKENI. CDR3 in amino acids: CASSPNRADEQYV. The CDR3 DNA follows: TGTGCCAGCTCACCAAACAGGGCTGACGAGCAGTACGTC.

This clone was observed a handful of times. The V call is TRBV6-9, the J call TRBJ1-5, with 7 bases that match TRBD1. Looked up from germline, CDR1 is MNHGY and CDR2 is SVAAGI. Trimming cost V 2 bases and J 0 bases; bases outside gene matches: 4. The CDR3 consists of 16 residues. The CDR3 spells CASSYGTVYSNQPQHF. In nucleotides, the CDR3 is TGTGCCAGCAGTTATGGGACAGTTTATAGCAATCAGCCCCAGCATTTT.

This chain joins TRBV23-1 and TRBJ1-2; D is ambiguous. TRBV23-1 is given ORF status, its function remaining uncertain. V was shortened by 3 bases and J by 0 bases, with 17 bases between the two germline ends. The CDR3 has 17 amino acids. This CDR3 is CASSHPDLGGANYGYTF. The CDR3 DNA sequence: TGCGCCAGCAGTCATCCCGACTTGGGCGGGGCTAACTATGGCTACACCTTC.

The gene calls are TRBV2 and TRBJ2-7, with a possible D match to TRBD2 (6 bases). This CDR3 spans 15 amino acids. Germline V gene lookup returns CDR1 SNHLY and CDR2 FYNNEI. V gave up 1 base and J gave up 2 bases, with 12 bases separating them. Here the CDR3 DNA reads TGTGCCAGCAGTGAAGGTGAGGCGGGACCCTACGAGCAGTACGTC. As protein: CASSEGEAGPYEQYV.

V gene TRBV19 combines with J gene TRBJ1-1; possible D gene TRBD1, 5 bases. This CDR3 region has 20 residues. Per germline, CDR1 LNHDA and CDR2 SQIVND (reference sequence). V was cut by 6 bases and J by 0 bases, with 29 bases left in between. The CDR3 is CASRRPGHQGPTLLNTEAFF. CDR3 sequence (DNA): TGTGCCAGTAGGAGACCCGGACACCAGGGTCCTACATTGCTGAACACTGAAGCTTTCTTT.

The count of this clone is one. This chain uses TRBV11-2 with TRBJ1-1; D might be TRBD1 (5 bases). The CDR3 loop spans 13 amino acids. Trimming left V 2 bases short and J 10 bases short, with 14 bases between. Per germline, CDR1 SGHAT and CDR2 FQNNGV. In DNA, the CDR3 is TGTGCCAGCAGCTTATTTGGGGGGAGAACAGCTTTCTTT. Its protein product is CASSLFGGRTAFF.

The chain couples TRBV18 to TRBJ2-5; TRBD2 aligns across 8 bases. Unmatched junction bases numbered 6, after V lost 4 bases and J lost 2 bases. Germline-derived CDR1 and CDR2 are KGHSH and LQKENI. The CDR3 contains 15 residues. CDR3 sequence: CASSREGLVQETQYF. In nucleotides, the CDR3 is TGTGCCAGCTCACGGGAGGGACTAGTGCAAGAGACCCAGTACTTC.

The chain carries TRBV11-3 and TRBJ2-5; 8 nucleotides match TRBD2. The CDR3 length is 15 residues. CDR1 and CDR2 (germline): SGHNT, YENEEA. After removal of 2 bases from V and 5 bases from J, the junction contained 7 bases not matched to a gene. CDR3 coding DNA: TGTGCCAGCAGCTTAATGAGCGGGGGAGGCGAGACCCAGTACTTC. This translates into CASSLMSGGGETQYF. Supplemented by reference TRBV11-3 and TRBJ2-5, the full variable domain reads EAGVVQSPRYKIIEKKQPVAFWCNPISGHNTLYWYLQNLGQGPELLIRYENEEAVDDSQLPKDRFSAERLKGVDSTLKIQPAELGDSAVYLCASSLMSGGGETQYFGPGTRLLVL.

The rearrangement uses TRBV18 and TRBJ2-3, with TRBD2 matching over 7 bases. The CDR3 runs to 15 residues. From germline, CDR1 is KGHSH and CDR2 LQKENI. V lost 0 bases, J lost 4 bases, and 4 bases stayed unmatched. The CDR3 DNA reads TGTGCCAGCTCACCACCGACTAGCCTTCCAGATACGCAGTATTTT. Amino acid sequence: CASSPPTSLPDTQYF.

This clone was observed many times. This chain links TRBV12-5 with TRBJ1-3, with no clear D. CDR3 size: 13 residues. Looked up from germline, CDR1 is LGHNT and CDR2 is FRNRAP. V lost 4 bases to trimming and J lost 4 bases, with 8 bases between them. The CDR3 loop reads CASGSGIGNTIYF. CDR3 sequence (DNA): TGTGCTAGTGGTTCGGGTATCGGAAACACCATATATTTT.

Regarding this clone: Distinct nucleotide sequences in the sample also encode this CDR3. The chain employs TRBV5-1 and TRBJ1-5; perhaps TRBD1 as D (6 bases). The CDR3 consists of 14 residues. CDR1 and CDR2 from the germline V gene are SGHRS and YFSETQ. V dropped 0 bases and J dropped 4 bases, with 8 bases sitting between them. CDR3 nucleotide sequence: TGCGCCAGCAGCTTGGAGGGGGGGAATCAGCCCCAGCATTTT. It yields the protein CASSLEGGNQPQHF.

The chain couples TRBV10-1 to TRBJ1-1, with D unresolved. The germline V and J ends were trimmed by 6 bases and 7 bases, with 9 bases remaining between them. This CDR3 has 11 amino acids. Germline CDR1 and CDR2: WNHNN and SYGVQD (reference sequence). The DNA for the CDR3 is TGCGCCAGCAGCTCTGGCGGTGAAGCTTTCTTT. It specifies CASSSGGEAFF.

This chain links TRBV5-3 with TRBJ1-5; 7 nucleotides align to TRBD1. TRBV5-3 is reported as an ORF; its role is uncertain. The length of the CDR3 is 16 residues. Germline trimming cut 4 bases from V and 0 bases from J; bases unmatched to any gene: 7. The CDR3 DNA sequence: TGTGCCAGAAGCCCCAGACAGGGAGATAGCAATCAGCCCCAGCATTTT. Translated: CARSPRQGDSNQPQHF.

The chain recombines TRBV5-6 with TRBJ2-1, with TRBD2 matching 9 bases. Germline V gene lookup returns CDR1 SGHDT and CDR2 YYEEEE. The V segment lost 10 bases and the J segment 7 bases; nucleotides outside the gene matches: 15. The CDR3 is 15 residues long. DNA of the CDR3: TGTGCCTCCCTCCGGGGCGGGGGGGCGAGGAATGAGCAGTTCTTC. It codes for CASLRGGGARNEQFF.

The CDR3 here is CAWRGRQNSGNTIYF. CDR3 bases: TGTGCCTGGAGGGGCAGGCAGAACTCTGGAAACACCATATATTTT. The chain is built from TRBV30 and TRBJ1-3; no firm D call. V was clipped by 3 bases and J by 0 bases, with 12 bases between them. The CDR3 covers 15 residues. The germline V gene encodes CDR1 GTSNPN and CDR2 SVGIG (reference sequence).

In its sample, this clone was seen once. The chain carries TRBV7-8 and TRBJ1-2, with D possibly matching TRBD1 (5 bases). This CDR3 spans 17 amino acids. Per the germline V gene, CDR1 is SGHVS and CDR2 is FQNEAQ. Between the trimmed V and J ends, which lost 3 bases and 4 bases, there was a span of 21 bases. The CDR3 here is CASSFYPPAGLGYGYTF. The CDR3 DNA follows: TGTGCCAGCAGCTTTTACCCACCCGCGGGGCTTGGCTATGGCTACACCTTC.

This clone was picked up one time. The identical CDR3 is also encoded by other nucleotide sequences in the sample. The V gene is TRBV7-9, the J gene TRBJ1-2, with TRBD1 matching over 8 bases. Germline loops: CDR1 SEHNR, CDR2 FQNEAQ (reference sequence). With V trimmed by 5 bases and J by 5 bases, 7 bases remained unmatched. The CDR3 covers 14 residues. The CDR3 DNA sequence: TGTGCCAGCAGCCCCGGACAGGGAGGGTATGGCTACACCTTC. Amino acid sequence: CASSPGQGGYGYTF. Supplemented by reference TRBV7-9 and TRBJ1-2, the full variable domain reads DTGVSQNPRHKITKRGQNVTFRCDPISEHNRLYWYRQTLGQGPEFLTYFQNEAQLEKSRLLSDRFSAERPKGSFSTLEIQRTEQGDSAMYLCASSPGQGGYGYTFGSGTRLTVV.

V is TRBV3-1 (or the pseudogene TRBV3-2) and J is TRBJ1-1; a possible D gene is TRBD1 (6 bases). V lost 4 bases, J lost 5 bases, and 17 bases lay in between. The CDR3 has 15 amino acids. The germline gives CDR1 LGHDT, CDR2 YNNKEL (reference sequence). This CDR3 is CASSLGYRVVTEAFF. Written as DNA, the CDR3 is TGTGCCAGCAGCCTTGGGTACAGGGTAGTGACTGAAGCTTTCTTT.

The V gene is TRBV30, the J gene TRBJ1-3, with D perhaps matching TRBD1 (5 bases). Germline CDR1 is GTSNPN and CDR2 is SVGIG (reference sequence). Deletions cut 0 bases from V and 2 bases from J, with 8 bases between. This CDR3 has 14 residues. The CDR3 bases are TGTGCCTGGAGTGTGGGGCGAACTGGAAACACCATATATTTT. Translation: CAWSVGRTGNTIYF.

The chain is built from TRBV9 and TRBJ1-3; unclear D gene. The CDR3 has 16 amino acids. V gave up 3 bases and J gave up 0 bases, with 13 bases separating them. The germline gives CDR1 SGDLS, CDR2 YYNGEE. Written as DNA, the CDR3 is TGTGCCAGCAGCGGAGTACCAGGCCGCTCTGGAAACACCATATATTTT. Its translation is CASSGVPGRSGNTIYF.

This chain links TRBV4-1 with TRBJ1-5; 10 bases line up with TRBD1. Trimming at V came to 1 base and at J to 5 bases, leaving 8 bases not matched to a gene. This CDR3 is 17 amino acids long. Germline loops: CDR1 MGHRA, CDR2 YSYEKL. The chain's CDR3 is CASSQGWDRGPHQPQHF. The CDR3 nucleotides are TGCGCCAGCAGCCAAGGATGGGACAGGGGCCCGCATCAGCCCCAGCATTTT.

This clone was counted between two and nine times. The V call is TRBV5-1, the J call TRBJ1-2, with D possibly matching TRBD1 (5 bases). The V and J ends lost 3 bases and 4 bases respectively, with 13 bases between them. The CDR3 consists of 14 residues. The germline CDR1 and CDR2 sequences are SGHRS and YFSETQ. In DNA form, the CDR3 reads TGCGCCAGCAGCTACAATACAGGAGTCTATGGCTACACCTTC. Its translation is CASSYNTGVYGYTF.

V gene TRBV11-2 combines with J gene TRBJ2-1, with D tentatively TRBD1 (6 bases). Germline CDR1 and CDR2: SGHAT and FQNNGV. This CDR3 spans 14 amino acids. V lost 3 bases and J 10 bases, leaving 16 bases between the germline ends. The CDR3 loop is CASSFPDRSWEQFF. CDR3 coding DNA: TGTGCCAGCAGCTTCCCAGACAGGTCCTGGGAGCAGTTCTTC.

V usage is TRBV5-1 and J usage is TRBJ1-1; 7 positions agree with TRBD1. The CDR3 is made up of 13 amino acids. The V and J ends lost 4 bases and 6 bases, in that order; junction bases with no gene match: 6. Per the germline V gene, CDR1 is SGHRS and CDR2 is YFSETQ. For the CDR3, the DNA is TGCGCCAGCAGCCAAAGACAGGGCGCTGAAGCTTTCTTT. Translation: CASSQRQGAEAFF.

The chain combines TRBV4-3 with TRBJ2-5, with 8 bases that match TRBD2. This CDR3 spans 16 amino acids. J lost 5 bases, V lost 0 bases, and 8 bases had no gene match. Germline CDR1 reads LGHNA; CDR2 reads YSLEER. CDR3 sequence: CASSQDPSGGAETQYF. The CDR3 bases are TGCGCCAGCAGCCAAGATCCTTCCGGGGGGGCCGAGACCCAGTACTTC.

This clone was seen only once. This chain joins TRBV2 and TRBJ1-6; 8 nucleotides match TRBD1. The CDR3 runs to 13 residues. With 7 bases clipped from V and 7 bases from J, the junction kept 3 bases outside the gene matches. CDR1 is SNHLY and CDR2 is FYNNEI in the germline V gene. The chain's CDR3 is CASTGQGNSPLHF. The DNA for the CDR3 is TGTGCCAGCACCGGACAGGGCAATTCACCCCTCCACTTT.

This chain connects TRBV29-1 to TRBJ2-7; tentatively, D is TRBD1 (6 bases). Trimming stripped 3 bases from V and 9 bases from J, with 12 bases between. Germline V gene data show CDR1 as SQVTM and CDR2 as ANQGSEA. The CDR3 extends over 11 amino acids. The CDR3 DNA sequence: TGCAGCGTTGATACAGGGTGGGGGCAGTACGTC. This sequence encodes CSVDTGWGQYV.

This clone was seen only a few times. The gene calls are TRBV6-5 and TRBJ1-2; possible D gene TRBD1, 5 bases. The V gene lost 6 bases and the J gene lost 3 bases, with 11 bases spanning the gap. Germline CDR1 reads MNHEY; CDR2 reads SVGAGI. The CDR3 is 13 residues long. CDR3 DNA sequence: TGTGCCAGCAGAACCGGGGGATACTATGGCTACACCTTC. It is translated as CASRTGGYYGYTF.